The 15 T cell receptor beta chains listed next were all sequenced from one sample in a study of control samples from healthy donors and cancer patients. Method: immunoSEQ multiplex PCR; TCRdb's copy keeps in-frame clones and lacks some. The sample shows 100,000 to 150,000 clones, 75% to 95% of them seen only once. Input material: blood. These receptor sequences come from a man younger than 35 in good health.

The CDR3 reads CASSIGSGWDTQYF. The CDR3 nucleotides read TGTGCCAGTAGTATCGGTAGCGGGTGGGATACGCAGTATTTT. The J gene is TRBJ2-3, the V gene TRBV19, with 7 bases aligning to TRBD2. This CDR3 spans 14 amino acids. From germline, CDR1 is LNHDA and CDR2 SQIVND (reference sequence). Germline trimming cut 3 bases from V and 6 bases from J; bases unmatched to any gene: 6.

The CDR3 spells CASREGAYEQYF. The CDR3 bases are TGCGCCAGCAGGGAGGGGGCCTACGAGCAGTACTTC. This sequence joins TRBV10-2 and TRBJ2-7; D is tentatively TRBD1 or TRBD2 (6 bases each). V lost 6 bases and J 2 bases, leaving 8 bases between the germline ends. Germline values: CDR1 WSHSY, CDR2 SAAADI. CDR3 size: 12 residues.

Here the CDR3 DNA reads TGTGCCAGCAGCCAAGACAGGATTTCTGGAAACACCATATATTTT. Its protein product is CASSQDRISGNTIYF. This chain connects TRBV3-1 (or the pseudogene TRBV3-2) to TRBJ1-3; D remains unclear. Germline V gives CDR1 LGHDT, CDR2 YNNKEL (reference sequence). Trimming removed 0 bases at V and 1 base at J, with 7 bases between. The CDR3 totals 15 residues.

The rearrangement joins TRBV3-1 (or the pseudogene TRBV3-2) to TRBJ1-1; perhaps TRBD1 as D (5 bases). Trimming took off 6 bases at V and 9 bases at J, with 17 bases between the two ends. Germline lookup yields CDR1 LGHDT and CDR2 YNNKEL (reference sequence). The CDR3 extends over 13 amino acids. The CDR3 spells CASRQTKGTQAFF. The CDR3 nucleotides read TGTGCCAGCAGGCAAACAAAAGGGACTCAAGCTTTCTTT.

This clone was counted a single time. CDR3 region: CASPEADRRLNEQFF. CDR3 DNA: TGTGCCAGCCCAGAGGCGGACAGGCGGCTGAATGAGCAGTTCTTC. The rearrangement uses TRBV11-2 and TRBJ2-1; 7 nucleotides align to TRBD1. The ends lost 8 bases at V and 7 bases at J; junction bases unmatched: 14. Per the germline V gene, CDR1 is SGHAT and CDR2 is FQNNGV. The CDR3 runs 15 residues.

This chain connects TRBV18 to TRBJ2-5, with D possibly TRBD1 on 6 matching bases. CDR1 and CDR2 from the germline V gene are KGHSH and LQKENI. Between the trimmed V and J ends, which lost 8 bases and 3 bases, there was a span of 10 bases. CDR3 length equals 12 residues. CDR3: CASVSGEETQYF. The CDR3 nucleotides are TGTGCCAGCGTCTCAGGGGAAGAGACCCAGTACTTC.

The chain employs TRBV5-6 and TRBJ1-1; D gene unclear. V lost 1 base and J 4 bases, leaving 8 bases between the germline ends. The length of the CDR3 is 13 residues. Germline assignment: CDR1 SGHDT and CDR2 YYEEEE. The CDR3: CASSLQSATEAFF. CDR3 in DNA: TGTGCCAGCAGCTTGCAATCCGCCACTGAAGCTTTCTTT.

This chain links TRBV18 with TRBJ2-2, with TRBD1 identical over 11 bases. Trimming took 5 bases from V and 3 from J; bases not matched to a gene: 8. Per the germline V gene, CDR1 is KGHSH and CDR2 is LQKENI. The CDR3 sequence is 17 residues long. The CDR3 loop is CASSSTGQGADTGELFF. Here the CDR3 DNA reads TGTGCCAGCTCATCAACCGGACAGGGGGCTGACACCGGGGAGCTGTTTTTT.

V gene TRBV19 combines with J gene TRBJ1-6; a possible D gene is TRBD1 (5 bases). The ends were cut back, 9 bases at V and 10 bases at J, with 16 bases in the middle. The germline CDR1 and CDR2 sequences are LNHDA and SQIVND (reference sequence). The CDR3 is 13 amino acids. CDR3 DNA sequence: TGTGCCAGCGCCGGGGACTTTGGATCACCCCTCCACTTT. This encodes CASAGDFGSPLHF.

V gene TRBV25-1 combines with J gene TRBJ1-2; D gene uncertain. V lost 7 bases, J lost 4 bases, and 16 bases lay in between. Germline lookup yields CDR1 MGHDK and CDR2 SYGVNS. The CDR3 contains 14 residues. In nucleotides, the CDR3 is TGTGCCAGCAAAGGAGAGGGTTATTTCTATGGCTACACCTTC. It codes for CASKGEGYFYGYTF.

The gene calls are TRBV6-2 or TRBV6-3 and TRBJ2-1, with TRBD2 identical over 7 bases. CDR3 length: 16 amino acids. The germline gives CDR1 MNHEY, CDR2 SVGEGT. After removal of 0 bases from V and 4 bases from J, the junction contained 6 bases not matched to a gene. The CDR3 spells CASSYSWGEGYNEQFF. CDR3 DNA: TGTGCCAGCAGTTACTCATGGGGGGAGGGATACAATGAGCAGTTCTTC.

This chain joins TRBV25-1 and TRBJ1-5; D remains ambiguous. Deletions cut 4 bases from V and 0 bases from J, with 10 bases between. The CDR3 covers 15 residues. The germline CDR1 and CDR2 sequences are MGHDK and SYGVNS. The CDR3 DNA is TGTGCCAGCAGTGTTGGAGGAAATAGCAATCAGCCCCAGCATTTT. Protein product: CASSVGGNSNQPQHF.

The V call is TRBV28, the J call TRBJ1-4; unclear D gene. Trimming shortened V by 2 bases and J by 8 bases, and 15 bases separated the two germline ends. CDR3 length equals 15 residues. Germline V gene lookup returns CDR1 MDHEN and CDR2 SYDVKM. CDR3 coding DNA: TGTGCCAGCAGTTTACGCCCGGTACTCCGGGAAAAACTGTTTTTT. Protein product: CASSLRPVLREKLFF.

J is TRBJ1-5 and V is TRBV30; a weak D match, TRBD1 (5 bases). There are 18 residues in the CDR3. V shed 0 bases and J shed 2 bases, with 20 bases lying between them. Germline V gives CDR1 GTSNPN, CDR2 SVGIG (reference sequence). CDR3 sequence (DNA): TGTGCCTGGAGTGTACGAGGGTATGGGGCTAAGGGCAATCAGCCCCAGCATTTT. This codes for CAWSVRGYGAKGNQPQHF. The full variable domain, completed using reference TRBV30 and TRBJ1-5, is SQTIHQWPATLVQPVGSPLSLECTVEGTSNPNLYWYRQAAGRGLQLLFYSVGIGQISSEVPQNLSASRPQDRQFILSSKKLLLSDSGFYLCAWSVRGYGAKGNQPQHFGDGTRLSIL.

This sequence joins TRBV12-3 or TRBV12-4 and TRBJ1-3, with D hard to call. Trimming left V 3 bases short and J 3 bases short, with 3 bases between. This CDR3 is 12 amino acids long. The CDR3 protein is CASSFLGNTIYF. DNA for the CDR3: TGTGCCAGCAGTTTCCTTGGAAACACCATATATTTT.